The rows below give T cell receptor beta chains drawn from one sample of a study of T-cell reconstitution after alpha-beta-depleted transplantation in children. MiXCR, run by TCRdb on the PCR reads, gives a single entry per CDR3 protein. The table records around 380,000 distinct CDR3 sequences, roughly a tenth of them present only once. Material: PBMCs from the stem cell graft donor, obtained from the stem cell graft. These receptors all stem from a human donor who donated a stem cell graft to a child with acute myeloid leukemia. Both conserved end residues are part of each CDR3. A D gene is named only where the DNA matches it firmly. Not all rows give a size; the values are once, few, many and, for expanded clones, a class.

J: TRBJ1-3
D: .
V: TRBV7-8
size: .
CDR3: CASSLDGGRNTIYF
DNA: TGTGCCAGCAGCTTAGACGGAGGGAGAAACACCATATATTTT

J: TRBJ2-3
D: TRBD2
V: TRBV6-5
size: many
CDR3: CASSRLAGDTDTQYF
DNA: TGTGCCAGCAGTCGACTAGCGGGGGACACAGATACGCAGTATTTT

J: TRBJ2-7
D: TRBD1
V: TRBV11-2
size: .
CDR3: CASSWQTGRTYEQYF
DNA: TGTGCCAGCAGTTGGCAGACAGGGAGAACCTACGAGCAGTACTTC

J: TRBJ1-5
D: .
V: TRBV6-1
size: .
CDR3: CASIPRVVQPQHF
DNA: TGTGCCAGCATACCCAGGGTGGTTCAGCCCCAGCATTTT

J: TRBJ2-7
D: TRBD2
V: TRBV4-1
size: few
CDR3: CASSQEGRERGAEQYF
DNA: TGCGCCAGCAGCCAAGAAGGGAGGGAGCGTGGGGCCGAGCAGTACTTC

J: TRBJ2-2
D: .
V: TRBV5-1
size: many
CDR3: CASSLAQTAGELFF
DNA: TGCGCCAGCAGCTTGGCCCAGACAGCCGGGGAGCTGTTTTTT

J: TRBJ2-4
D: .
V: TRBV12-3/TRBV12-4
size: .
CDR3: CASSLNGIQYF
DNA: TGTGCCAGCAGTCTCAACGGCATTCAGTACTTC

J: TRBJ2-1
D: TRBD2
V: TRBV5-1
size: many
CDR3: CASRSGAGGRGNEQFF
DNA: TGCGCCAGCAGATCGGGAGCGGGAGGAAGGGGCAATGAGCAGTTCTTC

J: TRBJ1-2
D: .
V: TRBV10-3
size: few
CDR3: CAISESVQGGNYGYTF
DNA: TGTGCCATCAGTGAGTCGGTCCAGGGTGGAAACTATGGCTACACCTTC

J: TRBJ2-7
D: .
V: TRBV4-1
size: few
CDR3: CASSQEQQGGYEQYF
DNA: TGCGCCAGCAGCCAAGAACAGCAGGGGGGCTACGAGCAGTACTTC

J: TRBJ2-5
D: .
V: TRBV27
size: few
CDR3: CASSLIGAISQETQYF
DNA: TGTGCCAGCAGTTTAATCGGAGCTATCAGTCAAGAGACCCAGTACTTC

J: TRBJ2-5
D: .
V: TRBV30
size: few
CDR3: CAWSVGSGQETQYF
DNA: TGTGCCTGGAGTGTAGGGTCCGGACAAGAGACCCAGTACTTC

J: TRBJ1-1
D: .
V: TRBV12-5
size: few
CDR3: CASVLYGYTEAFF
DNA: TGTGCTAGTGTTCTTTACGGGTACACTGAAGCTTTCTTT

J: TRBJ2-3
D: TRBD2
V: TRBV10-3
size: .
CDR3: CATGWLAGDGDTQYF
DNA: TGTGCCACGGGGTGGCTAGCGGGAGATGGAGATACGCAGTATTTT

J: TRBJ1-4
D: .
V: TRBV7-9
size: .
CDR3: CASSPPGVRGHEKLFF
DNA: TGTGCCAGCAGCCCGCCCGGAGTGAGAGGGCATGAAAAACTGTTTTTT

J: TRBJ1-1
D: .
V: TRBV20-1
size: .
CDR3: CSARQQRMNTEAFF
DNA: TGCAGTGCTAGACAACAGCGCATGAACACTGAAGCTTTCTTT

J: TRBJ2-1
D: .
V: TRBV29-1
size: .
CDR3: CSVKGDRGRGYNEQFF
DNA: TGCAGCGTTAAAGGGGATCGGGGTCGGGGGTACAATGAGCAGTTCTTC

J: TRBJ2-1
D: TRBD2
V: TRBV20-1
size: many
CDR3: CSARSSTGLSYNEQFF
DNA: TGCAGTGCTAGATCGTCAACGGGACTATCCTACAATGAGCAGTTCTTC

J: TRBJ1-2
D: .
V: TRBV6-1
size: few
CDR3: CASRADRSGYGYTF
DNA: TGTGCCAGCAGAGCTGACAGATCTGGCTATGGCTACACCTTC

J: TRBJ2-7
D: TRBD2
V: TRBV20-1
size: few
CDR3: CSARGLDGEQYF
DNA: TGCAGTGCGAGGGGACTAGATGGCGAGCAGTACTTC

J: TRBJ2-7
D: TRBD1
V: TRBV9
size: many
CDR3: CASSEGTGFSYEQYF
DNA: TGTGCCAGCTCGGAGGGGACAGGCTTCTCCTACGAGCAGTACTTC

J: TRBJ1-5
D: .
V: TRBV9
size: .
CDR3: CASSVGGNSNQPQHF
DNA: TGTGCCAGCAGCGTAGGGGGGAATAGCAATCAGCCCCAGCATTTT

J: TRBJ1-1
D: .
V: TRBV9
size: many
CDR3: CASSASPNTEAFF
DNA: TGTGCCAGCAGCGCGAGCCCGAACACTGAAGCTTTCTTT

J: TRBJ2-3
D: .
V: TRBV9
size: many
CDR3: CASSFTGTPSTDTQYF
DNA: TGTGCCAGCAGCTTCACCGGGACACCTAGCACAGATACGCAGTATTTT

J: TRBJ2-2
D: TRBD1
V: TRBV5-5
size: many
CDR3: CASSPMGQGVTGELFF
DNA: TGTGCCAGCAGCCCGATGGGACAGGGAGTCACCGGGGAGCTGTTTTTT

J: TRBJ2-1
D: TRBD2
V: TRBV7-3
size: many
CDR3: CASSERTSGDPHEQFF
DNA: TGTGCCAGCAGCGAGCGAACTAGCGGGGACCCCCATGAGCAGTTCTTC

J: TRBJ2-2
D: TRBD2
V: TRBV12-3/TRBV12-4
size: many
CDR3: CASSSTSGRIGELFF
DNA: TGTGCCAGCAGTTCTACTAGCGGGAGAATCGGGGAGCTGTTTTTT

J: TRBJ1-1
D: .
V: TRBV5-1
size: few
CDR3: CASSGRVSNTEAFF
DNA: TGCGCCAGCAGCGGCAGAGTTTCGAACACTGAAGCTTTCTTT

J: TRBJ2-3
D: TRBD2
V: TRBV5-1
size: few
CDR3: CASSLAAGGTQSTDTQYF
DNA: TGCGCCAGCAGCTTGGCCGCCGGGGGGACCCAGAGCACAGATACGCAGTATTTT

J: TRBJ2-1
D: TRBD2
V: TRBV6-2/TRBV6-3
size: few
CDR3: CASSMGLDVYNEQFF
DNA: TGTGCCAGCAGTATGGGACTAGATGTGTACAATGAGCAGTTCTTC

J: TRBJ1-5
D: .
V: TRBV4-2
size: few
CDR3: CASSQDLWQGFQPQHF
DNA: TGTGCCAGCAGCCAAGATCTATGGCAGGGGTTTCAGCCCCAGCATTTT

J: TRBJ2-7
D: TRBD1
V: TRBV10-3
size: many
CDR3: CAITEFGTGEDEQYF
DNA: TGTGCCATAACCGAATTCGGGACAGGGGAAGACGAGCAGTACTTC

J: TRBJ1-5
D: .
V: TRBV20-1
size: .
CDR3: CSASTLGWGNQPQHF
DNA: TGCAGTGCTAGCACCCTAGGGTGGGGGAATCAGCCCCAGCATTTT

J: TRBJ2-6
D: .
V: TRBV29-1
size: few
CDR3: CSVSQNSGANVLTF
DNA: TGCAGCGTTAGCCAGAACTCTGGGGCCAACGTCCTGACTTTC

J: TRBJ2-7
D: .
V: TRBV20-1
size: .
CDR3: CSAREPQGALEQYF
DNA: TGCAGTGCTAGAGAACCCCAAGGAGCGCTCGAGCAGTACTTC

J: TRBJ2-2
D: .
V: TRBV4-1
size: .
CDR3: CASSPDVLEGTGELFF
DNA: TGCGCCAGCAGCCCCGACGTCCTAGAGGGCACCGGGGAGCTGTTTTTT

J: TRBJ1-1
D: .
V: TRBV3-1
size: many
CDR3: CASSHLSEAFF
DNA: TGTGCCAGCAGCCATCTTTCTGAAGCTTTCTTT

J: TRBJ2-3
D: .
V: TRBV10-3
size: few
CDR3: CAISASGHGTDTQYF
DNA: TGTGCCATCAGTGCTTCGGGGCATGGCACAGATACGCAGTATTTT

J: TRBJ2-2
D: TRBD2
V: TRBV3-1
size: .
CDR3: CASSQETGTRRAGELFF
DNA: TGTGCCAGCAGCCAAGAGACCGGGACTAGACGCGCCGGGGAGCTGTTTTTT

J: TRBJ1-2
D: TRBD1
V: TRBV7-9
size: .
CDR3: CASSLAGGAHGYTF
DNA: TGTGCCAGCAGCTTGGCAGGGGGCGCCCATGGCTACACCTTC

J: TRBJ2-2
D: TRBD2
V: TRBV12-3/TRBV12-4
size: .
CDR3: CASSFDSGAGGELFF
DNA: TGTGCCAGCAGTTTTGATAGCGGGGCAGGCGGGGAGCTGTTTTTT

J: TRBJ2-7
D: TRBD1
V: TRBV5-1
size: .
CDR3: CASSTPGTGGAEQYF
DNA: TGCGCCAGCAGCACACCCGGGACAGGGGGCGCCGAGCAGTACTTC

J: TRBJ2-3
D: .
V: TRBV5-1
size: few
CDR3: CASSLGTEGNTQYF
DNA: TGCGCCAGCAGCTTGGGGACAGAGGGGAATACGCAGTATTTT

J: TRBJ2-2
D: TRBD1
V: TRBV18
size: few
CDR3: CASSPQRAGQAANTGELFF
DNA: TGTGCCAGCTCACCACAGCGCGCGGGACAGGCGGCTAACACCGGGGAGCTGTTTTTT

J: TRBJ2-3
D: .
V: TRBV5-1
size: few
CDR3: CASSPEGGRDTQYF
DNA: TGCGCCAGCAGCCCGGAGGGGGGGCGAGATACGCAGTATTTT

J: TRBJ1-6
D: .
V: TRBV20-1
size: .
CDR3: CSARKTGWDNSPLHF
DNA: TGCAGTGCCCGGAAAACCGGGTGGGATAATTCACCCCTCCACTTT

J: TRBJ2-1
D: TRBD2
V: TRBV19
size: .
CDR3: CASSKGSGISYNEQFF
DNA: TGTGCCAGTAGTAAGGGTAGCGGGATTTCCTACAATGAGCAGTTCTTC

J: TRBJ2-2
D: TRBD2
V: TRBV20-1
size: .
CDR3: CSARDSGGAAGELFF
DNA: TGCAGTGCTAGAGATAGCGGGGGGGCCGCCGGGGAGCTGTTTTTT

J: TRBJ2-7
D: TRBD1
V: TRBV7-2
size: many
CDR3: CASSLGTGAMGEQYF
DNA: TGTGCCAGCAGCCTCGGGACAGGGGCCATGGGCGAGCAGTACTTC

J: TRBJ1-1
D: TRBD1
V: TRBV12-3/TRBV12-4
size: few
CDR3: CASSPTRGPNTEAFF
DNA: TGTGCCAGCAGTCCGACCAGGGGGCCAAACACTGAAGCTTTCTTT

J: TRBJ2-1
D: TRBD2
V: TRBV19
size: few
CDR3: CASSTLAGDGEQFF
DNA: TGTGCCAGTAGTACACTAGCGGGAGATGGTGAGCAGTTCTTC

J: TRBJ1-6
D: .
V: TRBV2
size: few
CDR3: CASSEMGLGSPLHF
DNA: TGTGCCAGCAGTGAAATGGGTCTTGGTTCACCCCTCCACTTT